This entry describes one T cell receptor (beta chain). Its cognate antigen is unknown. Profiled with immunoSEQ multiplex PCR; TCRdb holds only in-frame clones, not every one. The table includes about 130,000 clones, approximately 85% detected once. The data are from a study of T cell responses to AZD1222 COVID-19 vaccine. In germline, CDR1 is SGHVS, CDR2 FQNEAQ. This CDR3 is built from 17 residues. Germline trimming cut 5 bases from V and 1 base from J; bases unmatched to any gene: 8. General study points: Dominant at 160-218 and 743-854, vaccine-associated CD4 TCRs also spanned spike.

This TCR came from an adult in good health. This chain uses TRBV7-8 with TRBJ1-5, with 10 bases aligning to TRBD1. The sample was peripheral blood, taken on day 0 of AZD1222 vaccination. CDR3 sequence: CASSLQDRGISNQPQHF. CDR3 in DNA: TGTGCCAGCAGCCTCCAGGACAGGGGGATCAGCAATCAGCCCCAGCATTTT.